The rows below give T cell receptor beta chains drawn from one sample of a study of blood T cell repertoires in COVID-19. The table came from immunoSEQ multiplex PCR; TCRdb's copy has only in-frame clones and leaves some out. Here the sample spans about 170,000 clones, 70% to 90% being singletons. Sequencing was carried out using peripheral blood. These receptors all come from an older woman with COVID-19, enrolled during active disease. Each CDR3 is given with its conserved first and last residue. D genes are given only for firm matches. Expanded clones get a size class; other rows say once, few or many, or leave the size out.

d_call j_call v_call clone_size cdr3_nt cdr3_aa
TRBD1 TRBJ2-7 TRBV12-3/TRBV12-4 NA TGTGCCAGCAGCAGGACAGGGATTGACGAGCAGTACTTC CASSRTGIDEQYF
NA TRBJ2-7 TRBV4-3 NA TGCGCCAGCAGCCAAGTAAGAGGGTCCTACGAGCAGTACTTC CASSQVRGSYEQYF
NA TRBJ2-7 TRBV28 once TGTGCCAGCAGGTCACCCCGGGACTTCTTCTCCTACGAGCAGTACTTC CASRSPRDFFSYEQYF
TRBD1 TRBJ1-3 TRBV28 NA TGTGCCAGCAGTCGAGGGACAGGGAGGGACACCATATATTTT CASSRGTGRDTIYF
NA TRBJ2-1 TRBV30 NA TGTGCCTGGAGTGTACTACTAGTTGGCGGTGAGCAGTTCTTC CAWSVLLVGGEQFF
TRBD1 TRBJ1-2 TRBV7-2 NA TGTGCCAGCAGCTTAGCCGGGACAGGGTACTATGGCTACACCTTC CASSLAGTGYYGYTF
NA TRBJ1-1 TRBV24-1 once TGTGCCACCAGTGCGGCCGAACTGACCAGGGGCACTGAAGCTTTCTTT CATSAAELTRGTEAFF
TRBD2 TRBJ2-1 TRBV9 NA TGTGCCAGCAGCGTAGATGGGGGACTAGGCTCTTTGGGGCAGTTCTTC CASSVDGGLGSLGQFF
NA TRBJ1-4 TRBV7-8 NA TGTGCCAGCAGCCGAGGGAGGGTCCTAGAAAAACTGTTTTTT CASSRGRVLEKLFF
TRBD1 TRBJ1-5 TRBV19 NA TGTGCCAGTAGTATAGGGGTAGGGGGCGCTTGGGCCCAGCATTTT CASSIGVGGAWAQHF
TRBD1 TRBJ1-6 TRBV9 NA TGTGCCAGCAGCGCGCGACAGGGGGATAATTCACCCCTCCACTTT CASSARQGDNSPLHF
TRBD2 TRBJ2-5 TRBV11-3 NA TGTGCCAGCAGCCCGAATCTAGCGGGAGGAGGGCAAGAGACCCAGTACTTC CASSPNLAGGGQETQYF
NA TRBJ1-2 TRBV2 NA TGTGCCAGCAGTGAACAGATAGTGGCAGGGAAGAATGGCTACACCTTC CASSEQIVAGKNGYTF
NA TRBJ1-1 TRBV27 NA TGTGCCAGCAGTTTATCGGTGGGGGCATTGGCTGAAGCTTTCTTT CASSLSVGALAEAFF
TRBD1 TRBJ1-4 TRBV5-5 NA TGTGCCAGCAGCTCGGACAGGGGTGAAAAACTGTTTTTT CASSSDRGEKLFF
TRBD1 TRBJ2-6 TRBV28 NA TGTGCCAGCAGCCACCTAACAGGGGGCTCTGGGGCCAACGTCCTGACTTTC CASSHLTGGSGANVLTF
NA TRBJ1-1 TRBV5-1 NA TGCGCCAGCAGCTTGGGAGTTGGGGCCACTGAAGCTTTCTTT CASSLGVGATEAFF
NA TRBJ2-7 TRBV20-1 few TGCAGTGCTTCCCCTTACGAGCAGTACTTC CSASPYEQYF
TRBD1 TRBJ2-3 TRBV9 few TGTGCCAGCAGCGTAGTAGGGGGCTCAGATACGCAGTATTTT CASSVVGGSDTQYF
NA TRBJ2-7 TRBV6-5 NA TGTGCCAGCAGTCTGGGGCACGAGCAGTACTTC CASSLGHEQYF
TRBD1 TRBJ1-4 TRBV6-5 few TGTGCCAGCAGCCGCGGACAGGGAATTGAAAAACTGTTTTTT CASSRGQGIEKLFF
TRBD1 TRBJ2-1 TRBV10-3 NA TGTGCCATAACCGGGACAGGGGTCAATGAGCAGTTCTTC CAITGTGVNEQFF
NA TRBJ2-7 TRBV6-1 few TGTGCCAGCAGTGATTCTCGTTCCTACGAGCAGTACTTC CASSDSRSYEQYF
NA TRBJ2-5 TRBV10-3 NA TGTGCCATCAGTCTAAAGGGGGAGACCCAGTACTTC CAISLKGETQYF
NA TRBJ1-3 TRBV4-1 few TGCGCCAGCAGCCTACTAGGGACTGGTTCTGGAAACACCATATATTTT CASSLLGTGSGNTIYF
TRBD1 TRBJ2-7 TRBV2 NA TGTGCCAGCAAAGCGACAGGGGCTGGCGAGCAGTACTTC CASKATGAGEQYF
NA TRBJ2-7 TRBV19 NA TGTGCCAGTAGTAAAGACGGGAGTTCCTACGAGCAGTACTTC CASSKDGSSYEQYF
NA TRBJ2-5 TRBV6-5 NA TGTGCCACCGGTAGGGGTCAAGAGACCCAGTACTTC CATGRGQETQYF
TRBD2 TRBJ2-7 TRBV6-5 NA TGTGCCAGCAGCCCAATAGCGGGAGGGACCTACGAGCAGTACTTC CASSPIAGGTYEQYF
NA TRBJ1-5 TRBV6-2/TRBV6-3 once TGTGCCAGCAGTGATCCAGGGGCTTATCAGCCCCAGCATTTT CASSDPGAYQPQHF
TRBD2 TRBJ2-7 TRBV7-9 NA TGTGCCAGCAGCCCCAGCGGGATCTCCTACGAGCAGTACTTC CASSPSGISYEQYF
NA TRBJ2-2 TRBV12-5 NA TGTGCTAGTGGTCCAAACGGCGGGGAGCTGTTTTTT CASGPNGGELFF
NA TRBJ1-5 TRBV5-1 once TGCGCCAGCAGCTTGGACGGTTTTAGCAATCAGCCCCAGCATTTT CASSLDGFSNQPQHF
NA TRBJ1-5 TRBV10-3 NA TGTGCCATCAGCAATGACAGCCACAATCAGCCCCAGCATTTT CAISNDSHNQPQHF
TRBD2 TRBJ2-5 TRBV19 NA TGTGCCAGTAGTATTTTACCGTCGAGACTAGCGGTCCAAGAGACCCAGTACTTC CASSILPSRLAVQETQYF
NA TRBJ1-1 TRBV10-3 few TGTGCCAGCCGGAACCAGCGGTTGAACACTGAAGCTTTCTTT CASRNQRLNTEAFF
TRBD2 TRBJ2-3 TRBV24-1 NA TGTGCCACCAGTGACCCCGGGACTAGCGGTAGCACAGATACGCAGTATTTT CATSDPGTSGSTDTQYF
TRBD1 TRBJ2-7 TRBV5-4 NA TGTGCCAGCAGACCTGACAGGGGGTTGTACGAGCAGTACTTC CASRPDRGLYEQYF
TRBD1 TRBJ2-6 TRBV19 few TGTGCCAGTAGTATGGGTAGGGGGACAGGAAACTCCGGGGCCAACGTCCTGACTTTC CASSMGRGTGNSGANVLTF
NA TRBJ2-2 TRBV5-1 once TGCGCCAGCAGGTACTTTGACACCGGGGAGCTGTTTTTT CASRYFDTGELFF
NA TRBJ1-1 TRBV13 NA TGTGCCAGCAGTCTAAGAGGCAGGGGGAACACTGAAGCTTTCTTT CASSLRGRGNTEAFF
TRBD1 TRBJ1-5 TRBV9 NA TGTGCCAGCAGCGCTGGGACAGGGAGTCAGCCCCAGCATTTT CASSAGTGSQPQHF
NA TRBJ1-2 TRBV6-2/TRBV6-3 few TGTGCCAGCAGTTACTCGGGGCCCAGGGGCTATGGCTACACCTTC CASSYSGPRGYGYTF
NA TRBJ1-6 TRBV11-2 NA TGTGCCAGCAGCTTAGACCTTAATTCACCCCTCCACTTT CASSLDLNSPLHF
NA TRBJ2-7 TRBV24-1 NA TGTGCCACATCTCCGGCCGGGGGCTCCTACGAGCAGTACTTC CATSPAGGSYEQYF
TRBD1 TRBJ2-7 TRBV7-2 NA TGTGCCAGCAGGTTGATCGGACAGGGCCTGTGGGAGCAGTACTTC CASRLIGQGLWEQYF
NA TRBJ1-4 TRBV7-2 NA TGTGCCAGCAGCTTAGGGGGGGGGCTCCCCCCTTTCCAACTTGAAAAACTGTTTTTT CASSLGGGLPPFQLEKLFF
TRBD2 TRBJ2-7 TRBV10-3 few TGTGCCACGAAGACTAGCGGGAATCTTTACGAGCAGTACTTC CATKTSGNLYEQYF